The sequence of this TCR beta chain was determined in a study of identical twins. TCRdb re-analysed the 5' RACE reads in MiXCR, keeping a single row per CDR3 protein. The sample contains 640,000 or so distinct CDR3 sequences, around 6% of which appear only once. This clonotype was detected ten times or more. This sequence was found in a man between 18 and 35 years old in good health. The sequenced sample consisted of naive T cells sorted from blood.

The CDR3 spells CASTGGLDEKLFF. The CDR3 nucleotides read TGTGCCAGCACCGGTGGGCTCGACGAAAAACTGTTTTTT. V gene TRBV7-9 combines with J gene TRBJ1-4; D remains ambiguous. This CDR3 comprises 13 residues. The V end lost 7 bases, the J end lost 8 bases, and 14 bases lay between the germline ends. Looked up from germline, CDR1 is SEHNR and CDR2 is FQNEAQ (reference sequence).